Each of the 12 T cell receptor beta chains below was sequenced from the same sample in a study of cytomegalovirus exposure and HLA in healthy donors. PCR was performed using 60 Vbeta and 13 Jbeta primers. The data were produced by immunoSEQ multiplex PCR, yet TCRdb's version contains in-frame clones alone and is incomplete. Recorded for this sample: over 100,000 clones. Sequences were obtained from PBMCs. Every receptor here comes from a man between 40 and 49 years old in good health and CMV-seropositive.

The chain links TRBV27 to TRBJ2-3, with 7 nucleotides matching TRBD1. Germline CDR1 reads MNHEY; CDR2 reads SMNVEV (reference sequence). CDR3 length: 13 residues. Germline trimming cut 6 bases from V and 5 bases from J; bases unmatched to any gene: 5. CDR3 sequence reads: CASREDREDTQYF. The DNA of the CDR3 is TGTGCCAGCAGGGAAGACAGGGAAGATACGCAGTATTTT.

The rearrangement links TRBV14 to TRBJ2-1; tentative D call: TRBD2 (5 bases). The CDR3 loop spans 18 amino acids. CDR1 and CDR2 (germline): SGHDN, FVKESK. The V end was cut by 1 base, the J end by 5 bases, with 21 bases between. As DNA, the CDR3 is TGTGCCAGCAGCCAAGTCGGGAATTTCATCAACCCCCACAATGAGCAGTTCTTC. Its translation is CASSQVGNFINPHNEQFF.

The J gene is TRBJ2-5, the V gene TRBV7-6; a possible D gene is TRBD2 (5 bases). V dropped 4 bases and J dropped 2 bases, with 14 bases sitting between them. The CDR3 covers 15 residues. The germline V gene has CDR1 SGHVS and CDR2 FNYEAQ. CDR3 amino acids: CASSSLGGRQETQYF. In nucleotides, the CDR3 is TGTGCCAGCAGCTCCTTAGGAGGCAGGCAAGAGACCCAGTACTTC.

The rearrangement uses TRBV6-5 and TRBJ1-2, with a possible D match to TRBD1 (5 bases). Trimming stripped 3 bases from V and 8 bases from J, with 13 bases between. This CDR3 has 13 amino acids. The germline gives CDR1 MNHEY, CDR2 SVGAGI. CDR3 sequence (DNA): TGTGCCAGCAGTTATGCGGGGACCGCCGGCTACACCTTC. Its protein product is CASSYAGTAGYTF.

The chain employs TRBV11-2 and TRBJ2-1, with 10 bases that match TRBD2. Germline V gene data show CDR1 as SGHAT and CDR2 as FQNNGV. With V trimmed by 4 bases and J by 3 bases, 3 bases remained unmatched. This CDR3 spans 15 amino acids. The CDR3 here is CASSSSGSFYNEQFF. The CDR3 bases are TGTGCCAGCAGCTCTAGCGGGAGCTTCTACAATGAGCAGTTCTTC.

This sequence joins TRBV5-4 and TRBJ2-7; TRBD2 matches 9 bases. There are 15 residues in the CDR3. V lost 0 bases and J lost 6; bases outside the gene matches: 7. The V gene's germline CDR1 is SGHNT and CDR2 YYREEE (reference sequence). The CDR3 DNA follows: TGTGCCAGCAGCTTGGGGTCTGGCGGGAGGGTCGAGCAGTACTTC. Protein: CASSLGSGGRVEQYF.

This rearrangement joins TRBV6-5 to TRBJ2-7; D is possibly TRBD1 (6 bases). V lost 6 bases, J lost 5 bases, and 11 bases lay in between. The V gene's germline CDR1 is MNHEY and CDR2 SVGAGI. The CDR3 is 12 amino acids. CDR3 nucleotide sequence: TGTGCCAGCAGGAGGGGGATCGACGAGCAGTACTTC. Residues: CASRRGIDEQYF.

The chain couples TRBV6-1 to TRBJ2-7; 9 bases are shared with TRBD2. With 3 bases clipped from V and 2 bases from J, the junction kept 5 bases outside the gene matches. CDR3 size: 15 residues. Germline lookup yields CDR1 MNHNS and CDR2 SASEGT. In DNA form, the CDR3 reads TGTGCCAGCAGTGAGGGACTAGCAGTTACCTACGAGCAGTACTTC. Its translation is CASSEGLAVTYEQYF.

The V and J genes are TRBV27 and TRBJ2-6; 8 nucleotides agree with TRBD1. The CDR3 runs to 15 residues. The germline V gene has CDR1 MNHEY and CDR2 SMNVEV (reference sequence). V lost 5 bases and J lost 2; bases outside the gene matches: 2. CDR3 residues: CASSQDRAGANVLTF. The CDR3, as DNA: TGTGCCAGCAGTCAGGACAGGGCTGGGGCCAACGTCCTGACTTTC.

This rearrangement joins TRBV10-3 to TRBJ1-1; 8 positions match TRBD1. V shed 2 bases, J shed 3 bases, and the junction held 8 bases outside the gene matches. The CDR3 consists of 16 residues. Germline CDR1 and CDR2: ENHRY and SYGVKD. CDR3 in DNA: TGTGCCATCAGTGAGCCCCAGGGGGCCGGTCACACTGAAGCTTTCTTT. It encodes CAISEPQGAGHTEAFF.

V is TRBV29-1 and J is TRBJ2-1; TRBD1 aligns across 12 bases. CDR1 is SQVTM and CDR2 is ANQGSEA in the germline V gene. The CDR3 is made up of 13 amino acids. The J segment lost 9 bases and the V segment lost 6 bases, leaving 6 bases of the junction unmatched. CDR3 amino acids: CSVRDRGLLEQFF. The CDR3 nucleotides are TGCAGCGTGAGGGACAGGGGGCTTCTTGAGCAGTTCTTC.

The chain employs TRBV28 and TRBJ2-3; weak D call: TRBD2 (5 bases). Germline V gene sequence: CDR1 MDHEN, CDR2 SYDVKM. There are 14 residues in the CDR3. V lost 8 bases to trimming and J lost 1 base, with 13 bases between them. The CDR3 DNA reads TGTGCCAGCCTATCGGGGTTGGGCACAGATACGCAGTATTTT. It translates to CASLSGLGTDTQYF.